This TCR beta chain was captured in a study of T-cell memory formation after mild COVID-19. Only a few counts were recorded for this clonotype. With 0 bases removed from V and 0 bases from J, the gap between germline ends came to 9 bases. CDR1 is SQVTM, CDR2 ANQGSEA, per germline. The CDR3 consists of 15 residues. TCRdb redid the calling of the 5' RACE reads with MiXCR, one entry per CDR3 protein. There are 400,000 or so distinct CDR3 sequences in the sample; 15% to 25% occur only once, and roughly 8.4% lies in the top ten. The TCR sequence derives from an adult woman who had mild COVID-19 (a few samples of this study predate the infection). Cell type and time point are not known. The chain combines TRBV29-1 with TRBJ1-5; D gene unclear. The sequenced material came from PBMCs or a T cell subset sorted from them (not recorded which). In DNA form, the CDR3 reads TGCAGCGTTGAAGATCAGGAAGATAGCAATCAGCCCCAGCATTTT. Translated: CSVEDQEDSNQPQHF.